The source of this TCR beta chain is a study of beta chain features in type 1 diabetes. Study summary: Similarity in age, gender and cell yields was seen between patients and healthy donors. Study-level points and caveats: A potential influence of HLA type upon TCRB rearrangement remained unresolved herein. TCRB CDR3s were moderately but significantly shorter in Type 1 diabetes patients in all four CD4+ subsets.

This CDR3 is 14 amino acids long. CDR1 and CDR2 from the germline V gene are SGHRS and YFSETQ. V lost 2 bases and J lost 6; bases outside the gene matches: 5. Expressed TCRB transcripts were sequenced because the isolated RNA had all been reverse transcribed beforehand. Repertoires were generated with immunoSEQ multiplex PCR, while TCRdb's copy carries only in-frame clones and drops some. This table holds fewer than 450,000 clones, roughly 13% found once. This clone was seen a handful of times. Its antigen is as yet unknown. This clonotype originated in a young woman with type 1 diabetes. Sequences were obtained from naive CD4+ T cells from blood. V gene TRBV5-1 combines with J gene TRBJ2-4, with 7 bases that match TRBD2. This CDR3 reads CASSLWGGRNIQYF. The CDR3 region has the DNA TGCGCCAGCAGCTTATGGGGGGGGAGAAACATTCAGTACTTC.